This entry is about one T cell receptor beta chain. The data are from a study of CD8 T cells in ankylosing spondylitis. Generation of TCR beta libraries employed quantitative 5'-RACE incorporating molecular barcodes. TCRdb used MiXCR to reprocess the 5' RACE reads, holding one entry per CDR3 protein. The sample lists some 240,000 distinct CDR3 sequences, around 25% occurring once. This CDR3 is built from 13 residues. CDR1 is MNHNS and CDR2 is SASEGT in the germline V gene. Deletions cut 6 bases from V and 0 bases from J, with 8 bases between. The sequenced sample was blood, either unsorted or a sorted T cell fraction (not recorded which). The chain recombines TRBV6-1 with TRBJ1-2, with D possibly matching TRBD1 (6 bases). The clonotype comes from a male donor with ankylosing spondylitis or in good health (not recorded which). The CDR3: CASSRTANYGYTF. CDR3 DNA sequence: TGTGCCAGCAGCAGGACAGCTAACTATGGCTACACCTTC.